This TCR beta chain came from a study of cytomegalovirus exposure and HLA in healthy donors. Notes on the study in general: CMV antigen specificity of a few CMV-associated chains was confirmed in vitro.

This clone was seen a single time. The antigen is undetermined. Only in-frame clones appear in the TCRdb table, and some are missing; sequencing was by immunoSEQ multiplex PCR. The table has around 150,000 clones, approximately 86% seen once; the top ten hold 2% to 2.5%. In germline, CDR1 is SGHDT, CDR2 YYEEEE. Trimming took off 3 bases at V and 4 bases at J, with 7 bases between the two ends. The CDR3 length is 12 residues. The genes are TRBV5-6 and TRBJ1-2; no clear D. This TCR was recovered from a young man in good health and CMV-seropositive. The sequencing input was PBMCs. This CDR3 reads CASSSQAYGYTF. DNA for the CDR3: TGTGCCAGCAGCTCTCAAGCCTATGGCTACACCTTC.